This T cell receptor beta chain was identified in a study of shared clonotypes between healthy human individuals. Notes on the study in general: A handful of donors shared about 5% of their naive CD4 clonotypes.

The CDR3 is 18 amino acids. Germline V gene data show CDR1 as GTSNPN and CDR2 as SVGIG (reference sequence). V was pared by 5 bases and J by 10 bases, with 30 bases between. About this clone: As yet, its antigen is unknown.

Genomic DNA of each subset was evenly split across several immunoSEQ plates. Sequencing was performed with immunoSEQ multiplex PCR; in TCRdb, only in-frame clones are kept and a portion is missing. Counted here are around 2.3 million clones, approximately 94% occurring once; the ten biggest clones make up roughly 0.13%. V and J are TRBV30 and TRBJ1-6; TRBD1 might be the D (5 bases). This receptor was obtained from a man aged 18 to 29 in good health. The sequencing input was naive CD4+ T cells sorted from blood. The sample's subset: CD45RA+ positively selected. The CDR3 loop is CAWDKGRSKLGGNSPLHF. CDR3 nucleotide sequence: TGTGCCTGGGACAAGGGACGATCGAAACTCGGCGGTAACTCACCCCTCCACTTT. Based on the CDR3 plus reference TRBV30 and TRBJ1-6, the full variable domain is SQTIHQWPATLVQPVGSPLSLECTVEGTSNPNLYWYRQAAGRGLQLLFYSVGIGQISSEVPQNLSASRPQDRQFILSSKKLLLSDSGFYLCAWDKGRSKLGGNSPLHFGNGTRLTVT.